This T cell receptor beta chain was identified during a study of type 1 and type 2 diabetes patients. Broader study findings: With limited T2D and control samples, some T1D-only expanded clones may not be T1D-specific.

Amplification started from genomic DNA. The TCR beta CDR3 region was amplified using 30 forward and 13 reverse primers. TCRdb called the multiplex PCR reads again in MiXCR, with one record for every CDR3 protein. Of approximately 260,000 distinct CDR3 sequences listed, 40% to 50% are singletons. The CDR3 contains 16 residues. Germline CDR1 MDHEN, CDR2 SYDVKM. The trim removed 5 bases at V and 6 bases at J, leaving 11 bases unmatched. This clonotype was detected a few times. Its antigen remains unknown. This TCR came from a man aged 18 to 29 with type 2 diabetes. Sequenced material: peripheral blood mononuclear cells (PBMCs). The V and J genes are TRBV28 and TRBJ2-2, with 8 bases aligning to TRBD1. CDR3 coding DNA: TGTGCCAGCAGTGCCGGACAGGGATTAATGGCCGGGGAGCTGTTTTTT. Its translation: CASSAGQGLMAGELFF.